The 17 T cell receptor beta chains reported below all come from one sample, sequenced in a study of T cells in Graves' hyperthyroidism and ophthalmopathy. Authors of the study amplified TCR beta CDR3 regions from RNA transcripts. HTBI primers were the set used in a first-round RT-PCR of the TCR CDR3. TCRdb used MiXCR to reprocess the multiplex PCR reads, holding one entry per CDR3 protein. Of approximately 630,000 distinct CDR3 sequences in the sample, around 16% were seen once. What was sequenced was blood. These receptors were collected from a woman in her 30s with Graves' hyperthyroidism.

In its sample, this clonotype was seen many times. The genes are TRBV6-1 and TRBJ1-2; no clear D gene. Germline values: CDR1 MNHNS, CDR2 SASEGT. V lost 6 bases and J 4 bases, leaving 15 bases between the germline ends. The CDR3 consists of 14 residues. In DNA form, the CDR3 reads TGTGCCAGCAGGCGGACGGATAACACCTATGGCTACACCTTC. Amino acids: CASRRTDNTYGYTF.

This clonotype was observed at least ten times. V gene TRBV7-6 combines with J gene TRBJ1-1; TRBD1 is a possible D gene (5 bases). The CDR3 contains 11 residues. Germline V gene sequence: CDR1 SGHVS, CDR2 FNYEAQ. V shed 6 bases and J shed 6 bases, with 8 bases lying between them. The CDR3 coding sequence is TGTGCCAGCAGGGGGGATTCTGAAGCTTTCTTT. Its translation: CASRGDSEAFF.

This clonotype has only a few counts. The V and J genes are TRBV20-1 and TRBJ2-7; D call uncertain. This CDR3 spans 14 amino acids. Between the trimmed V and J ends, which lost 3 bases and 4 bases, there was a span of 16 bases. From germline, CDR1 is DFQATT and CDR2 SNEGSKA (reference sequence). As DNA, the CDR3 is TGCAGTGCTAGGGCCATAAAAGAAGTTTACGAGCAGTACTTC. Translating gives CSARAIKEVYEQYF.

Notes on this clonotype: A read error may explain this, as a much larger clone is one base away. The CDR3 nucleotides are TGTGCCAGCAGCTTAGTTCCGGTCGGCAGCAGTGGCTACACCTTC. Encoded protein: CASSLVPVGSSGYTF. The chain carries TRBV11-2 and TRBJ1-2, with D uncertain. The length of the CDR3 is 15 residues. Germline V CDR1 and CDR2: SGHAT, FQNNGV. V lost 1 base, J lost 7 bases, and 16 bases lay in between. The full variable domain, completed using reference TRBV11-2 and TRBJ1-2, is EAGVAQSPRYKIIEKRQSVAFWCNPISGHATLYWYQQILGQGPKLLIQFQNNGVVDDSQLPKDRFSAERLKGVDSTLKIQPAKLEDSAVYLCASSLVPVGSSGYTFGSGTRLTVV.

Details on this clonotype: This may stem from a read error, because a much larger clone lies one nucleotide away. The rearrangement joins TRBV24-1 to TRBJ2-1; 7 bases are shared with TRBD2. Germline V gene data show CDR1 as KGHDR and CDR2 as SFDVKD. This CDR3 comprises 16 residues. Here the CDR3 reads CATSDLRGGSCNEQFF. The CDR3 DNA follows: TGTGCCACCAGTGATTTGCGCGGGGGATCCTGCAATGAGCAGTTCTTC.

The chain couples TRBV18 to TRBJ2-1; D remains ambiguous. The CDR3 consists of 15 residues. Germline values: CDR1 KGHSH, CDR2 LQKENI. Trimming took off 6 bases at V and 2 bases at J, with 14 bases between the two ends. CDR3 protein: CASSLRDSAYNEQFF. CDR3 nucleotides: TGTGCCAGCTCCCTAAGGGATAGTGCCTACAATGAGCAGTTCTTC.

This clonotype was found many times. This chain links TRBV3-1 with TRBJ1-1; D is ambiguous. Germline lookup yields CDR1 LGHDT and CDR2 YNNKEL (reference sequence). This CDR3 is 15 amino acids long. The V gene lost 0 bases and the J gene lost 1 base, with 9 bases spanning the gap. The CDR3 loop reads CASSQDQAGNTEAFF. Here the CDR3 DNA reads TGTGCCAGCAGCCAAGATCAGGCAGGGAACACTGAAGCTTTCTTT.

V is TRBV20-1 and J is TRBJ1-5, with TRBD1 matching over 8 bases. Per germline, CDR1 DFQATT and CDR2 SNEGSKA (reference sequence). The ends lost 4 bases at V and 6 bases at J; junction bases unmatched: 11. CDR3 length equals 15 residues. The CDR3 sequence is CSATDRGGIGQPQHF. The CDR3 nucleotides read TGCAGTGCTACAGACAGGGGAGGGATCGGTCAGCCCCAGCATTTT.

This clonotype was seen only a few times. J is TRBJ2-5 and V is TRBV18; D tentatively fits TRBD1 or TRBD2 (5 bases each). The CDR3 sequence is 16 residues long. Germline V gene sequence: CDR1 KGHSH, CDR2 LQKENI. Trimming left V 5 bases short and J 5 bases short, with 21 bases between. The CDR3 sequence is CASSEWDLGLMETQYF. CDR3 sequence (DNA): TGTGCCAGCTCAGAATGGGACCTAGGACTTATGGAGACCCAGTACTTC.

This clonotype was seen repeatedly, ten times or more. The chain links TRBV7-8 to TRBJ1-1; D gene unclear. CDR1 and CDR2 (germline): SGHVS, FQNEAQ. V gave up 1 base and J gave up 9 bases, with 12 bases separating them. CDR3 length: 13 residues. CDR3 sequence reads: CASSLGPRSQAFF. The CDR3 bases are TGTGCCAGCAGCTTAGGTCCCCGATCACAAGCTTTCTTT.

V and J are TRBV6-6 and TRBJ1-1, with D possibly matching TRBD1 (6 bases). Trimming cost V 2 bases and J 7 bases, with 11 bases left between them. The CDR3 runs 13 residues. Germline V lookup: CDR1 MNHNY, CDR2 SVGAGI (reference sequence). DNA of the CDR3: TGTGCCAGCAGTTACCGAGGGGGTGGTGAAGCTTTCTTT. Translating gives CASSYRGGGEAFF.

This clonotype was detected many times. V and J are TRBV30 and TRBJ1-5, with D possibly matching TRBD1 (5 bases). The CDR3 consists of 14 residues. Germline V gene sequence: CDR1 GTSNPN, CDR2 SVGIG (reference sequence). Trimming shortened V by 0 bases and J by 5 bases, and 11 bases separated the two germline ends. DNA of the CDR3: TGTGCCTGGAGTGTGTGGGGGACCCATCAGCCCCAGCATTTT. Amino acids: CAWSVWGTHQPQHF.

The table lists this clonotype with a few counts. The rearrangement uses TRBV13 and TRBJ2-3; weak D call: TRBD1 (6 bases). The CDR3 covers 16 residues. The germline V gene encodes CDR1 PRHDT and CDR2 FYEKMQ (reference sequence). Trimming shortened V by 5 bases and J by 0 bases, and 15 bases separated the two germline ends. In DNA, the CDR3 is TGTGCCAGCAGCGGAAACAGGGAGCGGAGCACAGATACGCAGTATTTT. Its protein is CASSGNRERSTDTQYF.

The genes are TRBV5-1 and TRBJ2-1; tentatively, D is TRBD2 (5 bases). CDR1 and CDR2 from the germline V gene are SGHRS and YFSETQ. This CDR3 contains 16 residues. Trimming removed 5 bases from V and 7 bases from J, with 22 bases in between. For the CDR3, the DNA is TGCGCCAGCAGTTCGCAGTTAGCGCCACCGCCGAATGAGCAGTTCTTC. Translating it yields CASSSQLAPPPNEQFF.

V and J are TRBV28 and TRBJ2-7; 14 bases map to TRBD2. Per germline, CDR1 MDHEN and CDR2 SYDVKM. Germline trimming cut 8 bases from V and 6 bases from J; bases unmatched to any gene: 9. The CDR3 is 15 amino acids. The DNA for the CDR3 is TGTGCCAGCCGTACCGGACTAGCGGGAGGAGGCGAGCAGTACTTC. This codes for CASRTGLAGGGEQYF. Based on the CDR3 plus reference TRBV28 and TRBJ2-7, the full variable domain is DVKVTQSSRYLVKRTGEKVFLECVQDMDHENMFWYRQDPGLGLRLIYFSYDVKMKEKGDIPEGYSVSREKKERFSLILESASTNQTSMYLCASRTGLAGGGEQYFGPGTRLTVT.

This clonotype was counted only a few times. The rearrangement links TRBV7-2 to TRBJ1-2; 9 bases map to TRBD1. Germline assignment: CDR1 SGHTA and CDR2 FQGNSA. V lost 6 bases to trimming and J lost 8 bases; unmatched junction nucleotides: 10. The CDR3 runs to 14 residues. The chain's CDR3 is CASSLDRGTVGYTF. The CDR3 DNA reads TGTGCCAGCAGTTTGGACAGGGGAACGGTGGGCTACACCTTC.

This clonotype has only a few counts. The chain carries TRBV7-2 and TRBJ1-1; the D gene is possibly TRBD1 (6 bases). The germline V gene encodes CDR1 SGHTA and CDR2 FQGNSA. The germline V and J ends were trimmed by 3 bases and 8 bases, with 16 bases remaining between them. The CDR3 loop spans 14 amino acids. Here the CDR3 reads CASSFSQGLGEAFF. CDR3 nucleotides: TGTGCCAGCAGCTTTTCGCAGGGGTTGGGAGAAGCTTTCTTT.